The rows below give T cell receptor beta chains drawn from one sample of a study of radiotherapy plus CTLA-4 blockade in lung cancer. Measured with immunoSEQ multiplex PCR; TCRdb has only the in-frame clones, and not every one. The sample consists of about 120,000 clones, over 80% of them appearing once. This material consisted of peripheral blood, taken from a patient treated with radiotherapy plus ipilimumab. These receptors were obtained from a human donor with non-small cell lung cancer that progressed on radiotherapy plus ipilimumab. CDR3s include the opening cysteine and the closing phenylalanine or tryptophan. Fields, in order: clone size, V gene, D gene, J gene, CDR3 protein, CDR3 DNA. D genes are given only for firm matches. Clone size is not always given. Where it is, it says once, few, many or a class for expanded clones.

clone size: -
V gene: TRBV5-1
D gene: -
J gene: TRBJ2-1
CDR3 protein: CASSLSGGFNEQFF
CDR3 DNA: TGCGCCAGCAGCCTCAGCGGTGGGTTCAATGAGCAGTTCTTC

clone size: -
V gene: TRBV5-1
D gene: TRBD2
J gene: TRBJ2-7
CDR3 protein: CASSPAGGLYEQYF
CDR3 DNA: TGCGCCAGCAGCCCGGCGGGAGGCCTCTACGAGCAGTACTTC

clone size: -
V gene: TRBV7-2
D gene: TRBD1
J gene: TRBJ2-7
CDR3 protein: CASSLTGGSYEQYF
CDR3 DNA: TGTGCCAGCAGCTTGACAGGGGGCTCGTACGAGCAGTACTTC

clone size: -
V gene: TRBV5-4
D gene: TRBD2
J gene: TRBJ2-2
CDR3 protein: CASSPRSSGSKTGELFF
CDR3 DNA: TGTGCCAGCAGCCCACGATCCAGCGGGAGTAAAACCGGGGAGCTGTTTTTT

clone size: -
V gene: TRBV5-4
D gene: TRBD2
J gene: TRBJ2-3
CDR3 protein: CASTLGGRLPDSDTQYF
CDR3 DNA: TGTGCCAGCACCCTGGGAGGGAGGCTGCCAGATTCAGATACGCAGTATTTT

clone size: -
V gene: TRBV11-2
D gene: -
J gene: TRBJ2-5
CDR3 protein: CASSGLLGHSQETQYF
CDR3 DNA: TGTGCCAGCAGCGGGTTATTGGGACATTCTCAAGAGACCCAGTACTTC

clone size: -
V gene: TRBV5-1
D gene: -
J gene: TRBJ2-1
CDR3 protein: CASSSSGDYNEQFF
CDR3 DNA: TGCGCCAGCAGCTCAAGCGGAGACTACAATGAGCAGTTCTTC

clone size: -
V gene: TRBV6-5
D gene: TRBD1
J gene: TRBJ2-7
CDR3 protein: CASSIRDSTYEQYF
CDR3 DNA: TGTGCCAGCAGTATCCGGGACAGTACATACGAGCAGTACTTC

clone size: few
V gene: TRBV20-1
D gene: TRBD2
J gene: TRBJ2-4
CDR3 protein: CSGALAGGYF
CDR3 DNA: TGCAGTGGGGCACTAGCGGGAGGGTACTTC

clone size: -
V gene: TRBV9
D gene: -
J gene: TRBJ1-1
CDR3 protein: CASSGPTQRNTEAFF
CDR3 DNA: TGTGCCAGCAGCGGACCCACCCAGCGGAATACTGAAGCTTTCTTT

clone size: -
V gene: TRBV6-9
D gene: TRBD1
J gene: TRBJ2-2
CDR3 protein: CASSSRRDSMNTGELFF
CDR3 DNA: TGTGCCAGCAGCTCCCGCCGGGACAGCATGAACACCGGGGAGCTGTTTTTT

clone size: once
V gene: TRBV19
D gene: -
J gene: TRBJ2-7
CDR3 protein: CASSIGAPLAEQYF
CDR3 DNA: TGTGCCAGTAGTATCGGGGCTCCCCTCGCCGAGCAGTACTTC

clone size: -
V gene: TRBV9
D gene: -
J gene: TRBJ2-1
CDR3 protein: CASSVRERGEQFF
CDR3 DNA: TGTGCCAGCAGCGTTAGAGAACGCGGTGAGCAGTTCTTC

clone size: -
V gene: TRBV29-1
D gene: TRBD1
J gene: TRBJ1-1
CDR3 protein: CSVYHSFRGVPGQGSAFF
CDR3 DNA: TGCAGCGTGTACCATTCTTTTCGAGGAGTCCCGGGACAGGGGTCAGCTTTCTTT

clone size: -
V gene: TRBV5-1
D gene: TRBD2
J gene: TRBJ2-1
CDR3 protein: CASSLVGRTRGNEQFF
CDR3 DNA: TGCGCCAGCAGCTTGGTCGGGCGGACTAGAGGGAATGAGCAGTTCTTC

clone size: -
V gene: TRBV19
D gene: -
J gene: TRBJ2-3
CDR3 protein: CASSIQNSGLNTDTQYF
CDR3 DNA: TGTGCCAGTAGTATTCAAAATAGCGGTTTGAACACAGATACGCAGTATTTT

clone size: -
V gene: TRBV5-3
D gene: -
J gene: TRBJ1-1
CDR3 protein: CARSPKRAGRGNTEAFF
CDR3 DNA: TGTGCCAGAAGCCCGAAGAGGGCAGGGAGGGGGAACACTGAAGCTTTCTTT

clone size: -
V gene: TRBV29-1
D gene: TRBD1
J gene: TRBJ1-3
CDR3 protein: CSGGTGGNTIYF
CDR3 DNA: TGCAGCGGGGGGACAGGTGGAAACACCATATATTTT

clone size: once
V gene: TRBV6-1
D gene: TRBD1
J gene: TRBJ2-7
CDR3 protein: CASSDFFGTARYEQYF
CDR3 DNA: TGTGCCAGCAGTGATTTTTTTGGGACAGCGCGTTACGAGCAGTACTTC

clone size: -
V gene: TRBV7-2
D gene: -
J gene: TRBJ2-7
CDR3 protein: CASSLVSGDSEEQYF
CDR3 DNA: TGTGCCAGCAGCTTAGTTTCGGGGGACTCGGAGGAGCAGTACTTC

clone size: -
V gene: TRBV11-3
D gene: -
J gene: TRBJ1-3
CDR3 protein: CASSFIDSGNTIYF
CDR3 DNA: TGTGCCAGCAGCTTCATAGATTCTGGAAACACCATATATTTT

clone size: -
V gene: TRBV27
D gene: TRBD2
J gene: TRBJ2-3
CDR3 protein: CASSLVGSSGFLNTQYF
CDR3 DNA: TGTGCCAGCAGTTTAGTCGGGTCTAGCGGATTCCTGAATACGCAGTATTTT

clone size: -
V gene: TRBV19
D gene: -
J gene: TRBJ2-7
CDR3 protein: CAKIVSGHSYEQYF
CDR3 DNA: TGTGCCAAGATCGTGTCAGGCCACTCCTACGAGCAGTACTTC

clone size: -
V gene: TRBV30
D gene: TRBD2
J gene: TRBJ2-1
CDR3 protein: CAWTPGLAGEGEQFF
CDR3 DNA: TGTGCCTGGACCCCGGGACTAGCGGGAGAGGGTGAGCAGTTCTTC

clone size: -
V gene: TRBV10-1
D gene: -
J gene: TRBJ2-6
CDR3 protein: CASSQTADSGANVLTF
CDR3 DNA: TGCGCCAGCAGCCAAACAGCGGACTCTGGGGCCAACGTCCTGACTTTC

clone size: -
V gene: TRBV9
D gene: TRBD1
J gene: TRBJ2-1
CDR3 protein: CASHTGGSYNEQFF
CDR3 DNA: TGTGCCAGCCACACAGGGGGCTCCTACAATGAGCAGTTCTTC

clone size: once
V gene: TRBV7-2
D gene: TRBD1
J gene: TRBJ1-1
CDR3 protein: CASSPLGGLTEAFF
CDR3 DNA: TGTGCCAGCAGCCCGTTAGGGGGCCTTACTGAAGCTTTCTTT

clone size: -
V gene: TRBV11-3
D gene: -
J gene: TRBJ2-5
CDR3 protein: CASSPGTPQTQYF
CDR3 DNA: TGTGCCAGCAGCCCGGGGACTCCCCAGACCCAGTACTTC

clone size: -
V gene: TRBV6-5
D gene: -
J gene: TRBJ1-4
CDR3 protein: CASRLTGTPNEKLFF
CDR3 DNA: TGTGCCAGCAGACTGACCGGGACACCTAATGAAAAACTGTTTTTT

clone size: -
V gene: TRBV7-3
D gene: -
J gene: TRBJ2-3
CDR3 protein: CASSPDTTDTQYF
CDR3 DNA: TGTGCCAGCAGCCCGGACACCACAGATACGCAGTATTTT

clone size: -
V gene: TRBV19
D gene: -
J gene: TRBJ1-2
CDR3 protein: CASSIQPSYGYTF
CDR3 DNA: TGTGCCAGTAGTATTCAACCAAGCTATGGCTACACCTTC

clone size: -
V gene: TRBV5-1
D gene: -
J gene: TRBJ2-5
CDR3 protein: CASSLGLEETQYF
CDR3 DNA: TGCGCCAGCAGCTTGGGGCTAGAAGAGACCCAGTACTTC

clone size: -
V gene: TRBV5-1
D gene: TRBD1
J gene: TRBJ2-1
CDR3 protein: CASSLGTGGNEQFF
CDR3 DNA: TGCGCCAGCAGCTTGGGGACAGGGGGCAATGAGCAGTTCTTC

clone size: -
V gene: TRBV7-2
D gene: -
J gene: TRBJ2-1
CDR3 protein: CASSLAGSSYNEQFF
CDR3 DNA: TGTGCCAGCAGCTTAGCCGGGAGCTCCTACAATGAGCAGTTCTTC

clone size: few
V gene: TRBV19
D gene: -
J gene: TRBJ1-5
CDR3 protein: CASTHLGQGSNQPQHF
CDR3 DNA: TGTGCCAGTACGCATTTGGGGCAGGGGAGCAATCAGCCCCAGCATTTT

clone size: -
V gene: TRBV9
D gene: -
J gene: TRBJ2-1
CDR3 protein: CASSVKAGTHLRDEQFF
CDR3 DNA: TGTGCCAGCAGCGTGAAGGCCGGGACTCATCTTAGGGATGAGCAGTTCTTC

clone size: -
V gene: TRBV6-1
D gene: TRBD2
J gene: TRBJ2-3
CDR3 protein: CASNGLAGTSDTQYF
CDR3 DNA: TGTGCCAGCAATGGACTAGCGGGAACCTCAGATACGCAGTATTTT

clone size: -
V gene: TRBV7-9
D gene: -
J gene: TRBJ1-1
CDR3 protein: CASSQPVGEAFF
CDR3 DNA: TGTGCCAGCAGCCAGCCCGTGGGTGAAGCTTTCTTT

clone size: -
V gene: TRBV9
D gene: -
J gene: TRBJ2-1
CDR3 protein: CASSVGGEQFF
CDR3 DNA: TGTGCCAGCAGCGTTGGAGGGGAGCAGTTCTTC

clone size: -
V gene: TRBV5-6
D gene: -
J gene: TRBJ2-3
CDR3 protein: CASSLGLYTDTQYF
CDR3 DNA: TGTGCCAGCAGCTTGGGTCTCTACACAGATACGCAGTATTTT

clone size: -
V gene: TRBV5-1
D gene: -
J gene: TRBJ2-7
CDR3 protein: CASSMTSVLQGEQYF
CDR3 DNA: TGCGCCAGCAGCATGACTAGCGTTCTACAGGGGGAGCAGTACTTC

clone size: -
V gene: TRBV5-6
D gene: -
J gene: TRBJ2-7
CDR3 protein: CASSLAGRELLEQYF
CDR3 DNA: TGTGCCAGCAGTCTGGCAGGTCGGGAGCTGCTCGAGCAGTACTTC

clone size: once
V gene: TRBV15
D gene: TRBD1
J gene: TRBJ1-5
CDR3 protein: CATSTGQGVNQPQHF
CDR3 DNA: TGTGCCACCAGTACGGGACAGGGGGTAAATCAGCCCCAGCATTTT

clone size: -
V gene: TRBV6-1
D gene: TRBD2
J gene: TRBJ2-3
CDR3 protein: CASRSRGDRTDTQYF
CDR3 DNA: TGTGCCAGCAGGTCACGGGGGGATCGCACAGATACGCAGTATTTT

clone size: -
V gene: TRBV5-1
D gene: TRBD2
J gene: TRBJ2-3
CDR3 protein: CASSLVGGRTDTQYF
CDR3 DNA: TGCGCCAGCAGCTTGGTTGGCGGGAGGACAGATACGCAGTATTTT

clone size: -
V gene: TRBV19
D gene: -
J gene: TRBJ2-1
CDR3 protein: CASSIGASVSEQFF
CDR3 DNA: TGTGCCAGTAGTATAGGGGCCAGCGTCAGTGAGCAGTTCTTC

clone size: -
V gene: TRBV6-1
D gene: -
J gene: TRBJ1-2
CDR3 protein: CASSPQGVYGYTF
CDR3 DNA: TGTGCCAGCAGCCCACAGGGCGTCTATGGCTACACCTTC

clone size: -
V gene: TRBV29-1
D gene: -
J gene: TRBJ2-1
CDR3 protein: CSFKSSSQFF
CDR3 DNA: TGCAGCTTTAAAAGCAGTTCGCAGTTCTTC

clone size: -
V gene: TRBV5-4
D gene: TRBD1
J gene: TRBJ2-5
CDR3 protein: CASSPTGTGGEKTQYF
CDR3 DNA: TGTGCCAGCAGCCCAACCGGGACAGGGGGCGAAAAGACCCAGTACTTC

clone size: -
V gene: TRBV7-3
D gene: -
J gene: TRBJ2-3
CDR3 protein: CASSTSGTLTDTQYF
CDR3 DNA: TGTGCCAGCAGCACCTCCGGGACCCTCACAGATACGCAGTATTTT

clone size: -
V gene: TRBV5-4
D gene: -
J gene: TRBJ2-1
CDR3 protein: CASSSSGDLSYNEQFF
CDR3 DNA: TGTGCCAGCAGCTCCTCTGGGGACTTATCCTACAATGAGCAGTTCTTC

clone size: -
V gene: TRBV5-1
D gene: TRBD2
J gene: TRBJ2-5
CDR3 protein: CASSYWGRVARTETQYF
CDR3 DNA: TGCGCCAGCAGCTACTGGGGGAGGGTAGCGAGGACGGAGACCCAGTACTTC